This is a list of T cell receptor beta chains from one sample in a study of T-cell reconstitution after alpha-beta-depleted transplantation in children. TCRdb re-analysed the PCR reads in MiXCR, keeping a single row per CDR3 protein. The sample yields 420,000 or so distinct CDR3 sequences, approximately 10% seen once. Specimen: PBMCs from the stem cell graft donor, collected from the stem cell graft. The receptor source for this set is a human donor who donated a stem cell graft to a child with acute myeloid leukemia. The CDR3 runs from the conserved cysteine through the conserved F or W. D genes are given only for firm matches. Not every row has a clone size; where given, it reads once, few, many or a size class.

v_call: TRBV6-5; j_call: TRBJ1-5; d_call: NA; clone_size: NA; cdr3_length: 15; cdr3_nt: TGTGCCAGCAGTTCATACCTCGGGGCCGGACAGCCCCAGCATTTT; cdr3_aa: CASSSYLGAGQPQHF
v_call: TRBV24-1; j_call: TRBJ2-3; d_call: TRBD1; clone_size: NA; cdr3_length: 14; cdr3_nt: TGTGCCACCAGTGGGTCAGGGGGCGTAGATACGCAGTATTTT; cdr3_aa: CATSGSGGVDTQYF
v_call: TRBV7-2; j_call: TRBJ1-2; d_call: NA; clone_size: few; cdr3_length: 15; cdr3_nt: TGTGCCAGCAGCCTCCTGACAGGAGGGGGCTATGGCTACACCTTC; cdr3_aa: CASSLLTGGGYGYTF
v_call: TRBV5-1; j_call: TRBJ1-1; d_call: NA; clone_size: many; cdr3_length: 14; cdr3_nt: TGCGCCAGCAGCCGCCCCGGCGCGAACACTGAAGCTTTCTTT; cdr3_aa: CASSRPGANTEAFF
v_call: TRBV6-5; j_call: TRBJ2-2; d_call: NA; clone_size: few; cdr3_length: 17; cdr3_nt: TGTGCCAGCAGTTACTTTTACTCCGACTCGAACACCGGGGAGCTGTTTTTT; cdr3_aa: CASSYFYSDSNTGELFF
v_call: TRBV4-1; j_call: TRBJ1-2; d_call: TRBD1; clone_size: NA; cdr3_length: 16; cdr3_nt: TGCGCCAGCAGCCAATTTTGGGACAGGGGAAACTATGGCTACACCTTC; cdr3_aa: CASSQFWDRGNYGYTF
v_call: TRBV20-1; j_call: TRBJ2-1; d_call: NA; clone_size: NA; cdr3_length: 15; cdr3_nt: TGCAGTGCTAGGTCATTAGGGGCTTCTTACAATGAGCAGTTCTTC; cdr3_aa: CSARSLGASYNEQFF
v_call: TRBV9; j_call: TRBJ1-2; d_call: NA; clone_size: NA; cdr3_length: 14; cdr3_nt: TGTGCCAGCAGCGTAGAGGACCGTAACTATGGCTACACCTTC; cdr3_aa: CASSVEDRNYGYTF
v_call: TRBV4-2; j_call: TRBJ2-6; d_call: NA; clone_size: NA; cdr3_length: 18; cdr3_nt: TGTGCCAGCAGCCACGAGGCCATGATTTCTTCTGGGGCCAACGTCCTGACTTTC; cdr3_aa: CASSHEAMISSGANVLTF
v_call: TRBV29-1; j_call: TRBJ2-5; d_call: TRBD2; clone_size: few; cdr3_length: 13; cdr3_nt: TGCAGCGTTACCCAAGCGGGGGGGCTGGCCCAGTACTTC; cdr3_aa: CSVTQAGGLAQYF
v_call: TRBV6-1; j_call: TRBJ2-1; d_call: NA; clone_size: few; cdr3_length: 15; cdr3_nt: TGTGCCAGCAGGGGCAGACGGGGAGGAACAGATGAGCAGTTCTTC; cdr3_aa: CASRGRRGGTDEQFF
v_call: TRBV5-1; j_call: TRBJ1-1; d_call: NA; clone_size: few; cdr3_length: 11; cdr3_nt: TGCGCCAGCACCTCTCAGGGGAAAGCTTTCTTT; cdr3_aa: CASTSQGKAFF
v_call: TRBV6-5; j_call: TRBJ1-1; d_call: NA; clone_size: NA; cdr3_length: 17; cdr3_nt: TGTGCCAGCAGTTACTCGCCATCCGGGACCTTGAACACTGAAGCTTTCTTT; cdr3_aa: CASSYSPSGTLNTEAFF
v_call: TRBV20-1; j_call: TRBJ1-5; d_call: NA; clone_size: NA; cdr3_length: 16; cdr3_nt: TGCAGTGCTAGCCAACCTGAAGGGGGAAGCAATCAGCCCCAGCATTTT; cdr3_aa: CSASQPEGGSNQPQHF
v_call: TRBV12-3/TRBV12-4; j_call: TRBJ2-6; d_call: NA; clone_size: few; cdr3_length: 14; cdr3_nt: TGTGCCAGCGGACCTAAGGTTGGGGCCAACGTCCTGACTTTC; cdr3_aa: CASGPKVGANVLTF
v_call: TRBV3-1; j_call: TRBJ2-3; d_call: NA; clone_size: few; cdr3_length: 14; cdr3_nt: TGTGCCAGCAGCCAAGAGGGCCCCGGGGATACGCAGTATTTT; cdr3_aa: CASSQEGPGDTQYF
v_call: TRBV4-3; j_call: TRBJ2-2; d_call: TRBD1; clone_size: few; cdr3_length: 16; cdr3_nt: TGCGCCAGCAGCCTCCGGACAGGGGCGCGCACCGGGGAGCTGTTTTTT; cdr3_aa: CASSLRTGARTGELFF
v_call: TRBV20-1; j_call: TRBJ2-5; d_call: NA; clone_size: NA; cdr3_length: 14; cdr3_nt: TGCAGTGCTCCCCAGACAGGCCCACAAGAGACCCAGTACTTC; cdr3_aa: CSAPQTGPQETQYF
v_call: TRBV2; j_call: TRBJ2-1; d_call: NA; clone_size: few; cdr3_length: 14; cdr3_nt: TGTGCCAGCCAAGACAGGCCAGACCCCAATGAGCAGTTCTTC; cdr3_aa: CASQDRPDPNEQFF
v_call: TRBV29-1; j_call: TRBJ1-3; d_call: TRBD1; clone_size: NA; cdr3_length: 14; cdr3_nt: TGCAGCGTAACCGGGACAGGAGACGGAAACACCATATATTTT; cdr3_aa: CSVTGTGDGNTIYF
v_call: TRBV21-1; j_call: TRBJ1-2; d_call: NA; clone_size: NA; cdr3_length: 12; cdr3_nt: TGTGCCAGCAGCAAAGCGGTGGGTGGCTACACCTTC; cdr3_aa: CASSKAVGGYTF
v_call: TRBV3-1; j_call: TRBJ2-3; d_call: TRBD2; clone_size: few; cdr3_length: 13; cdr3_nt: TGTGCCAGCAGCGGGGCGGGAGGAGATACGCAGTATTTT; cdr3_aa: CASSGAGGDTQYF
v_call: TRBV18; j_call: TRBJ1-6; d_call: NA; clone_size: NA; cdr3_length: 15; cdr3_nt: TGTGCCAGCTCACCAGGGGGTAGGAGTAATTCACCCCTCCACTTT; cdr3_aa: CASSPGGRSNSPLHF
v_call: TRBV24-1; j_call: TRBJ2-3; d_call: NA; clone_size: NA; cdr3_length: 16; cdr3_nt: TGTGCCACCAGTGATGTCGCGTCTCTCAGCACAGATACGCAGTATTTT; cdr3_aa: CATSDVASLSTDTQYF
v_call: TRBV5-1; j_call: TRBJ2-3; d_call: TRBD2; clone_size: few; cdr3_length: 16; cdr3_nt: TGCGCCAGCAGCACGGTCCTAGCGGATTTCACAGATACGCAGTATTTT; cdr3_aa: CASSTVLADFTDTQYF
v_call: TRBV24-1; j_call: TRBJ1-2; d_call: NA; clone_size: few; cdr3_length: 12; cdr3_nt: TGTGCCACCAGTGATTTAGGAATGGGCTACACCTTC; cdr3_aa: CATSDLGMGYTF
v_call: TRBV5-1; j_call: TRBJ1-6; d_call: TRBD1; clone_size: NA; cdr3_length: 17; cdr3_nt: TGCGCCAGCAGCTCCTCCTCCGGGACAGGGAAGAATTCACCCCTCCACTTT; cdr3_aa: CASSSSSGTGKNSPLHF
v_call: TRBV20-1; j_call: TRBJ2-5; d_call: TRBD2; clone_size: few; cdr3_length: 16; cdr3_nt: TGCAGTGCTAGGCCCCGACTAGCGGGAGAAAGAGAGACCCAGTACTTC; cdr3_aa: CSARPRLAGERETQYF
v_call: TRBV25-1; j_call: TRBJ1-2; d_call: NA; clone_size: many; cdr3_length: 14; cdr3_nt: TGTGCCAGCAGTGCTAGTTTGGAGGCCCTTGGCTACACCTTC; cdr3_aa: CASSASLEALGYTF
v_call: TRBV6-5; j_call: TRBJ1-1; d_call: NA; clone_size: many; cdr3_length: 13; cdr3_nt: TGTGCCAGCAGTTCCAAGCGGAACACTGAAGCTTTCTTT; cdr3_aa: CASSSKRNTEAFF
v_call: TRBV3-1; j_call: TRBJ2-7; d_call: NA; clone_size: few; cdr3_length: 14; cdr3_nt: TGTGCCAGCAGCCATGACGCTTCGTCCTACGAGCAGTACTTC; cdr3_aa: CASSHDASSYEQYF
v_call: TRBV18; j_call: TRBJ1-1; d_call: TRBD1; clone_size: NA; cdr3_length: 14; cdr3_nt: TGTGCCAGCTCACCGTTGGAGGGGGCCACTGAAGCTTTCTTT; cdr3_aa: CASSPLEGATEAFF
v_call: TRBV29-1; j_call: TRBJ1-2; d_call: TRBD1; clone_size: NA; cdr3_length: 14; cdr3_nt: TGCAGCGTTACCGCCTCGACAGGGGCGGAAGGCTACACCTTC; cdr3_aa: CSVTASTGAEGYTF
v_call: TRBV18; j_call: TRBJ1-1; d_call: TRBD1; clone_size: few; cdr3_length: 18; cdr3_nt: TGTGCCAGCTCACCCCGACCTATACAGGGGGCTCGGGGGACTGAAGCTTTCTTT; cdr3_aa: CASSPRPIQGARGTEAFF
v_call: TRBV11-2; j_call: TRBJ1-5; d_call: NA; clone_size: few; cdr3_length: 13; cdr3_nt: TGTGCCAGCAGCTTAGTTCGGAATCAGCCCCAGCATTTT; cdr3_aa: CASSLVRNQPQHF
v_call: TRBV30; j_call: TRBJ1-5; d_call: NA; clone_size: few; cdr3_length: 16; cdr3_nt: TGTGCCTGGAGTGACGAGGCTGATCATAGCAATCAGCCCCAGCATTTT; cdr3_aa: CAWSDEADHSNQPQHF
v_call: TRBV5-1; j_call: TRBJ1-1; d_call: NA; clone_size: few; cdr3_length: 14; cdr3_nt: TGCGCCAGCAGCTTGGACCAAACGAACACTGAAGCTTTCTTT; cdr3_aa: CASSLDQTNTEAFF
v_call: TRBV5-1; j_call: TRBJ2-7; d_call: TRBD1; clone_size: NA; cdr3_length: 14; cdr3_nt: TGCGCCAGCAGCCACGGGACAGGTGCCTACGAGCAGTACTTC; cdr3_aa: CASSHGTGAYEQYF
v_call: TRBV9; j_call: TRBJ2-1; d_call: TRBD2; clone_size: NA; cdr3_length: 15; cdr3_nt: TGTGCCAGCAGCGTAGTAGCGGGAGTCTTGAATGAGCAGTTCTTC; cdr3_aa: CASSVVAGVLNEQFF
v_call: TRBV5-1; j_call: TRBJ2-3; d_call: NA; clone_size: NA; cdr3_length: 14; cdr3_nt: TGCGCCAGCAGGACCGAACCAAGGACAGATACGCAGTATTTT; cdr3_aa: CASRTEPRTDTQYF
v_call: TRBV5-1; j_call: TRBJ1-3; d_call: TRBD1; clone_size: NA; cdr3_length: 17; cdr3_nt: TGCGCCAGCAGCTTTGCGGGACAGGGGCTCACTGGAAACACCATATATTTT; cdr3_aa: CASSFAGQGLTGNTIYF
v_call: TRBV2; j_call: TRBJ1-1; d_call: TRBD1; clone_size: NA; cdr3_length: 15; cdr3_nt: TGTGCCAGCATCAATACAGGGGTACCGAACACTGAAGCTTTCTTT; cdr3_aa: CASINTGVPNTEAFF
v_call: TRBV12-3/TRBV12-4; j_call: TRBJ2-7; d_call: NA; clone_size: few; cdr3_length: 12; cdr3_nt: TGTGCCAGCATTACGGGAGAAGACGAGCAGTACTTC; cdr3_aa: CASITGEDEQYF
v_call: TRBV6-1; j_call: TRBJ2-1; d_call: TRBD2; clone_size: few; cdr3_length: 14; cdr3_nt: TGTGCCAGCAGTCCGGGACTAGATAGCAATGAGCAGTTCTTC; cdr3_aa: CASSPGLDSNEQFF
v_call: TRBV2; j_call: TRBJ2-3; d_call: NA; clone_size: NA; cdr3_length: 14; cdr3_nt: TGTGCCAGCAGTGATGAGGGTACCACAGATACGCAGTATTTT; cdr3_aa: CASSDEGTTDTQYF
v_call: TRBV7-9; j_call: TRBJ1-1; d_call: NA; clone_size: NA; cdr3_length: 14; cdr3_nt: TGTGCCAGCACGGCTGGGGGCCTGAACACTGAAGCTTTCTTT; cdr3_aa: CASTAGGLNTEAFF
v_call: TRBV5-1; j_call: TRBJ2-1; d_call: NA; clone_size: many; cdr3_length: 13; cdr3_nt: TGCGCCAGCAGCTTGGAGATCTACAATGAGCAGTTCTTC; cdr3_aa: CASSLEIYNEQFF
v_call: TRBV3-1; j_call: TRBJ1-2; d_call: NA; clone_size: few; cdr3_length: 14; cdr3_nt: TGTGCCAGCAGCCAAGAAGTGACGGACTATGGCTACACCTTC; cdr3_aa: CASSQEVTDYGYTF
v_call: TRBV5-1; j_call: TRBJ2-7; d_call: TRBD1; clone_size: NA; cdr3_length: 15; cdr3_nt: TGCGCCAGCAGCCCGCTGGGGACAGGAACCTACGAGCAGTACTTC; cdr3_aa: CASSPLGTGTYEQYF
v_call: TRBV7-2; j_call: TRBJ2-2; d_call: NA; clone_size: NA; cdr3_length: 15; cdr3_nt: TGTGCCAGCAGCAACGTCGGACAGAACACCGGGGACCTGTTTTTT; cdr3_aa: CASSNVGQNTGDLFF
v_call: TRBV5-1; j_call: TRBJ1-1; d_call: TRBD1; clone_size: few; cdr3_length: 15; cdr3_nt: TGCGCCAGCAGCTTGGGGGGACAGTTCGGTCGTGAAGCTTTCTTT; cdr3_aa: CASSLGGQFGREAFF
v_call: TRBV20-1; j_call: TRBJ2-7; d_call: TRBD2; clone_size: many; cdr3_length: 14; cdr3_nt: TGCAGTGCAAAGAGCGGGAGGAGCTCCTACGAGCAGTACTTC; cdr3_aa: CSAKSGRSSYEQYF
v_call: TRBV6-1; j_call: TRBJ1-5; d_call: NA; clone_size: NA; cdr3_length: 14; cdr3_nt: TGTGCCACGACTCAGGGGACGGGCAATCAGCCCCAGCATTTT; cdr3_aa: CATTQGTGNQPQHF
v_call: TRBV25-1; j_call: TRBJ2-5; d_call: TRBD2; clone_size: NA; cdr3_length: 13; cdr3_nt: TGTGCCAGCAGACTTGCGGGAGAAGAGACCCAGTACTTC; cdr3_aa: CASRLAGEETQYF
v_call: TRBV27; j_call: TRBJ2-3; d_call: NA; clone_size: many; cdr3_length: 14; cdr3_nt: TGTGCCAGCAGTTTATCAGGGGGGTGGGATACGCAGTATTTT; cdr3_aa: CASSLSGGWDTQYF
v_call: TRBV29-1; j_call: TRBJ2-5; d_call: TRBD2; clone_size: NA; cdr3_length: 13; cdr3_nt: TGCAGCGTGGGGACTAGCGGGGCACCGACCCAGTACTTC; cdr3_aa: CSVGTSGAPTQYF
v_call: TRBV5-1; j_call: TRBJ2-7; d_call: NA; clone_size: NA; cdr3_length: 14; cdr3_nt: TGCGCCAGCAGTCATGGGACTGTTTCCTACGAGCAGTACTTC; cdr3_aa: CASSHGTVSYEQYF
v_call: TRBV5-1; j_call: TRBJ2-3; d_call: NA; clone_size: few; cdr3_length: 15; cdr3_nt: TGCGCCAGCAGCTTGGGGGGGGGCCGGGCAGATACGCAGTATTTT; cdr3_aa: CASSLGGGRADTQYF
v_call: TRBV11-2; j_call: TRBJ2-1; d_call: TRBD2; clone_size: few; cdr3_length: 20; cdr3_nt: TGTGCCAGCAGCTTCCGCGTACTAGCGGGGGGGCCTAGCTCCTACAATGAGCAGTTCTTC; cdr3_aa: CASSFRVLAGGPSSYNEQFF